This is a list of T cell receptor beta chains from one sample in a study of cytomegalovirus exposure and HLA in healthy donors. Sequencing used immunoSEQ multiplex PCR; TCRdb keeps in-frame clones, though not all of them. This sample has about 270,000 clones, with just over 85% found just once. Sequencing was done on a sample of PBMCs. These receptors were collected from a woman in her late teens or twenties in good health and CMV-seronegative. Each CDR3 is given with its conserved first and last residue. The D gene is left open where the match is weak. Clone size appears in some rows only: once, few, many, or a class for an expanded clone.

D: TRBD1
size: NA
J: TRBJ2-1
V: TRBV19
DNA: TGTGCCAGTACCCTCGGACAGGACAATGAGCAGTTCTTC
CDR3: CASTLGQDNEQFF

D: NA
size: NA
J: TRBJ2-2
V: TRBV7-6
DNA: TGTGCCAGCAGCCCAAACGACAGGACCTTAGGGGAGCTGTTTTTT
CDR3: CASSPNDRTLGELFF

D: NA
size: NA
J: TRBJ1-2
V: TRBV6-6
DNA: TGTGCCAGCACCTACCGGGGAGGCGGCTACACCTTC
CDR3: CASTYRGGGYTF

D: TRBD2
size: NA
J: TRBJ2-7
V: TRBV25-1
DNA: TGTGCCAGCAGTGAAGGCGGGACTAGCGGCTCCTACGAGCAGTACTTC
CDR3: CASSEGGTSGSYEQYF

D: TRBD1
size: NA
J: TRBJ1-1
V: TRBV2
DNA: TGTGCCAGCAGATGGGACAGGGCCAGGAACACTGAAGCTTTCTTT
CDR3: CASRWDRARNTEAFF

D: NA
size: NA
J: TRBJ2-2
V: TRBV2
DNA: TGTGCCAGCAGTGTTAGGACAGTGCCACAACGCACCGGGGAGCTGTTTTTT
CDR3: CASSVRTVPQRTGELFF

D: TRBD2
size: NA
J: TRBJ2-2
V: TRBV2
DNA: TGTGCCAGCAGTGGACTAGCGGGGGGCACCGGGGAGCTGTTTTTT
CDR3: CASSGLAGGTGELFF

D: NA
size: NA
J: TRBJ2-6
V: TRBV10-3
DNA: TGTGCCACCGGGTTGGCCAACGTCCTGACTTTC
CDR3: CATGLANVLTF

D: NA
size: NA
J: TRBJ1-1
V: TRBV9
DNA: TGTGCCAGCAGCGATCGGGTGAACACTGAAGCTTTCTTT
CDR3: CASSDRVNTEAFF

D: NA
size: NA
J: TRBJ1-3
V: TRBV7-9
DNA: TGTGCCAGCAGCTTAGGGCACAGGGTCGTTGGAAACACCATATATTTT
CDR3: CASSLGHRVVGNTIYF

D: NA
size: few
J: TRBJ1-2
V: TRBV2
DNA: TGTGCCAGCAGTGGTCAGGCGCACTATGGCTACACCTTC
CDR3: CASSGQAHYGYTF

D: NA
size: NA
J: TRBJ2-1
V: TRBV5-1
DNA: TGCGCCAGCAGCTTGGGGACAGTCTCCTACAATGAGCAGTTCTTC
CDR3: CASSLGTVSYNEQFF

D: NA
size: NA
J: TRBJ1-3
V: TRBV7-6
DNA: TGTGCCAGCAGCAGTGCCCTTCGCGTGGGAAACACCATATATTTT
CDR3: CASSSALRVGNTIYF

D: TRBD1
size: NA
J: TRBJ1-4
V: TRBV2
DNA: TGTGCCAGCAGCCACGAACAGGGGGCGGGTGAAAAACTGTTTTTT
CDR3: CASSHEQGAGEKLFF

D: TRBD2
size: once
J: TRBJ2-7
V: TRBV4-1
DNA: TGCGCCAGCAGCCACAGGGGACTAGCGGGAGGGAGCTCCTACGAGCAGTACTTC
CDR3: CASSHRGLAGGSSYEQYF

D: NA
size: NA
J: TRBJ2-7
V: TRBV7-9
DNA: TGTGCCAGCAGCCCCCCTACAGTGACCTACGAGCAGTACTTC
CDR3: CASSPPTVTYEQYF

D: NA
size: NA
J: TRBJ1-2
V: TRBV2
DNA: TGTGCCAGCATAAAGGACAGCGCTCTAATAGAATATGGCTACACCTTC
CDR3: CASIKDSALIEYGYTF

D: TRBD2
size: once
J: TRBJ2-3
V: TRBV28
DNA: TGTGCCAGCAGAGATACTAGCGGGGGGGCATACACAGATACGCAGTACTTT
CDR3: CASRDTSGGAYTDTQYF

D: TRBD1
size: NA
J: TRBJ1-4
V: TRBV28
DNA: TGTGCCAGCAGTCCGGGACAGGTGTCTAATGAAAAACTGTTTTTT
CDR3: CASSPGQVSNEKLFF

D: TRBD1
size: NA
J: TRBJ1-2
V: TRBV14
DNA: TGTGCCAGCAGCCAAGGACAGGGAGGTCTATCCGGCTATGGCTACACCTTC
CDR3: CASSQGQGGLSGYGYTF

D: NA
size: NA
J: TRBJ1-5
V: TRBV27
DNA: TGTGCCAGCAGTTTATTCAGGGGAAGCAATCAGCCCCAGCATTTT
CDR3: CASSLFRGSNQPQHF

D: TRBD1
size: NA
J: TRBJ2-5
V: TRBV6-5
DNA: TGTGCCAGCAGTTACACAGGGACAGGGGGCCTGGAGACCCAGTACTTC
CDR3: CASSYTGTGGLETQYF

D: TRBD2
size: NA
J: TRBJ2-1
V: TRBV11-2
DNA: TGTGCCAGCAGCGCCGGGACTAGCGGCTACAATGAGCAGTTCTTC
CDR3: CASSAGTSGYNEQFF

D: NA
size: NA
J: TRBJ2-3
V: TRBV7-9
DNA: TGTGCCAGCAGCTTTGATCCCGCGGGGAGCACAGATACGCAGTATTTT
CDR3: CASSFDPAGSTDTQYF

D: NA
size: NA
J: TRBJ2-2
V: TRBV11-3
DNA: TGTGCCAGCAGCGTGGACAGTCGTGCCGGGGAGCTGTTTTTT
CDR3: CASSVDSRAGELFF

D: NA
size: NA
J: TRBJ1-2
V: TRBV7-9
DNA: TGTGCCAGCAGCTTACGGGGGGAAAGTGGCTACACCTTC
CDR3: CASSLRGESGYTF

D: NA
size: NA
J: TRBJ2-7
V: TRBV27
DNA: TGTGCCAGCAGTGCATTATTCCGGGAGCACTACGAGCAGTACTTC
CDR3: CASSALFREHYEQYF

D: TRBD1
size: NA
J: TRBJ2-1
V: TRBV18
DNA: TGTGCCAGCTCGGAACTGGGACAGACGTACAATGAGCAGTTCTTC
CDR3: CASSELGQTYNEQFF

D: TRBD1
size: NA
J: TRBJ1-5
V: TRBV28
DNA: TGTGCCAGCAGTTTGTCCCAGGGGGTTGGTAATCAGCCCCAGCATTTT
CDR3: CASSLSQGVGNQPQHF

D: NA
size: once
J: TRBJ2-1
V: TRBV2
DNA: TGTGCCAGCAGTTATATACAGGGTACTGAGCAGTTCTTC
CDR3: CASSYIQGTEQFF

D: NA
size: NA
J: TRBJ1-2
V: TRBV29-1
DNA: TGCAGCGTTGAAGGTCTAATTTTGGGAGGGGGTGGCTACACCTTC
CDR3: CSVEGLILGGGGYTF

D: NA
size: NA
J: TRBJ2-7
V: TRBV6-1
DNA: TGTGCCAGCAGTTTCCCCGGGACGGGAGCCTACGAGCAGTACTTC
CDR3: CASSFPGTGAYEQYF